These T cell receptor beta chains were read from a single sample in a study of blood T cell repertoires in COVID-19. Method: immunoSEQ multiplex PCR; TCRdb's copy keeps in-frame clones and lacks some. The table records more than 300,000 clones, about 89% of them present only once. The sample taken for sequencing was peripheral blood. The receptors come from a woman younger than 45 with COVID-19, enrolled during active disease. The CDR3 runs from the conserved cysteine through the conserved F or W. A D gene is named only where the DNA matches it firmly. Expanded clones are given a class, and other clones once, few, many or no size at all.

j_gene | abundance | d_gene | v_gene | CDR3nt | CDR3aa
TRBJ2-7 | . | TRBD1 | TRBV7-9 | TGTGCCAGCAGCCACCGGGACAGGAACTACGAGCAGTACTTC | CASSHRDRNYEQYF
TRBJ2-3 | . | . | TRBV30 | TGTGCCTGGAGTAACGGTTTGGATACGCAGTATTTT | CAWSNGLDTQYF
TRBJ1-2 | . | TRBD1 | TRBV2 | TGTGCCAGCATGACCGGACAGGGGATAGTAGGCTACACCTTC | CASMTGQGIVGYTF
TRBJ2-7 | . | . | TRBV2 | TGTGCCAGCAGTGAAATGGACAGCAGCTCCTACGAGCAGTACTTC | CASSEMDSSSYEQYF
TRBJ2-2 | . | TRBD2 | TRBV5-1 | TGCGCCAGCAGCTTGGCAGCGGGAGGGAACACCGGGGAGCTGTTTTTT | CASSLAAGGNTGELFF
TRBJ2-7 | . | TRBD2 | TRBV9 | TGTGCCAGCAGCGTAGGATCTAGCGGGATCTACGAGCAGTACTTC | CASSVGSSGIYEQYF
TRBJ2-7 | . | TRBD1 | TRBV19 | TGTGCCAGTAGTTCAACCGGGACAGCCTACGAGCAGTACTTC | CASSSTGTAYEQYF
TRBJ2-7 | . | TRBD1 | TRBV6-2/TRBV6-3 | TGTGCCAGCAGTCCCCCGGGACAGGCGTCCGAGCAGTACTTC | CASSPPGQASEQYF
TRBJ2-3 | . | TRBD2 | TRBV7-9 | TGTGCCAGCAGCTTAATTGCCAGCGGGGGCACAGATACGCAGTATTTT | CASSLIASGGTDTQYF
TRBJ1-2 | . | TRBD1 | TRBV9 | TGTGCCAGCAGCGTACCAGGGGGGATCTATGGCTACACCTTC | CASSVPGGIYGYTF
TRBJ2-7 | few | TRBD2 | TRBV4-3 | TGCGCCAGCAGCCCTAGTATTGCGGGGGGGACCTACGAGCAGTACTTC | CASSPSIAGGTYEQYF
TRBJ2-3 | . | . | TRBV6-6 | TGTGCCAGCAGCCGCTACTCCGGAGATACGCAGTATTTT | CASSRYSGDTQYF
TRBJ1-2 | . | . | TRBV7-3 | TGTGCCAGCAGCTTAAATGGCAGGGTGGGCTACACCTTC | CASSLNGRVGYTF
TRBJ1-4 | . | . | TRBV10-2 | TGCGCCAGCAGTGCCGCGGGTGCAACTAATGAAAAACTGTTTTTT | CASSAAGATNEKLFF
TRBJ2-4 | . | . | TRBV18 | TGTGCCAGCTCACCCCGAGGATCCTCGGACATTCAGTACTTC | CASSPRGSSDIQYF
TRBJ2-2 | . | . | TRBV20-1 | TGCAGTGCTAGTTCGGAGTTGAACACCGGGGAGCTGTTTTTT | CSASSELNTGELFF
TRBJ2-3 | . | TRBD1 | TRBV5-4 | TGTGCCAGCAGAGCGGGACAGGGTGGAACAGATACGCAGTATTTT | CASRAGQGGTDTQYF
TRBJ1-2 | . | TRBD1 | TRBV3-1/TRBV3-2 | TGTGCCAGCAGCCTCGGACAGGGGAAGGACTATGGCTACACCTTC | CASSLGQGKDYGYTF
TRBJ2-7 | . | TRBD2 | TRBV3-1/TRBV3-2 | TGTGCCAGCAGCCCGGTGAGACTAGCGGGAGCTTGGGAGCAGTACTTC | CASSPVRLAGAWEQYF
TRBJ2-5 | . | TRBD1 | TRBV7-2 | TGTGCCAGCAGCTTACACGACAGGGGAGAGACCCAGTACTTC | CASSLHDRGETQYF
TRBJ2-2 | . | . | TRBV27 | TGTGCCAGCAGTCAAAACACCGGGGAGCTGTTTTTT | CASSQNTGELFF
TRBJ2-7 | . | TRBD2 | TRBV13 | TGTGCCAGCAGCTTAGGTTCTAGCGGGAGATACGAGCAGTACTTC | CASSLGSSGRYEQYF
TRBJ2-3 | . | TRBD1 | TRBV29-1 | TGCAGCGTTCGCCCTACCTCCGGGACAGGGGGAGATACGCAGTATTTT | CSVRPTSGTGGDTQYF
TRBJ1-2 | . | TRBD1 | TRBV2 | TGTGCCAGCACCGAACAGGGGGCGAACTATGGCTACACCTTC | CASTEQGANYGYTF
TRBJ2-1 | . | TRBD2 | TRBV18 | TGTGCCAGCTCACCTTTGACTAGCGCCGAAGTAAAGCAGTTCTTC | CASSPLTSAEVKQFF
TRBJ2-1 | many | . | TRBV9 | TGTGCCAGCAGCGGGGGACAAGCCCTCCACAATGAGCAGTTCTTC | CASSGGQALHNEQFF
TRBJ2-7 | . | TRBD1 | TRBV2 | TGTGCCAGCAGGGACAGGGTTGTAATCTACGAGCAGTACTTC | CASRDRVVIYEQYF
TRBJ2-5 | few | TRBD1 | TRBV2 | TGTGCCAGCCGAACAGGGGGCAGGGAGACCCAGTACTTC | CASRTGGRETQYF